These T cell receptor beta chains were read from a single sample in a study of vaccination effects on CD4 cells after COVID-19. What these receptors recognize is not known. Sequencing was performed with immunoSEQ multiplex PCR; in TCRdb, only in-frame clones are kept and a portion is missing. The data contain 70,000 to 95,000 clones, more than 60% of them singletons. The sample here was CD4+ T cells from PBMCs cultured with HCoV-OC43 spike peptides, taken after COVID-19 vaccination. These TCRs come from a human donor who received a COVID-19 vaccine. CDR3s include the opening cysteine and the closing phenylalanine or tryptophan. A D gene is named only where the DNA matches it firmly. Some rows have no size entry. The others give once, few or many, or a class for an expanded clone.

j_gene | d_gene | abundance | v_gene | CDR3nt | CDR3aa
TRBJ1-2 | NA | once | TRBV19 | TGTGCCAGTAGTATGGTGGCAGTCTATGGCTACACCTTC | CASSMVAVYGYTF
TRBJ2-5 | TRBD2 | once | TRBV4-1 | TGCGCCAGCAGCCAGGGTTTGGTGGGGGGGGAGTTGGAGACCCAGTACTTC | CASSQGLVGGELETQYF
TRBJ2-1 | NA | few | TRBV9 | TGTGCCAGCAGCGTACGAGGGAGTAGTTACAATGAGCAGTTCTTC | CASSVRGSSYNEQFF
TRBJ2-3 | TRBD1 | NA | TRBV18 | TGTGCCAGCCACAGGGGTGGTACAGATACGCAGTATTTT | CASHRGGTDTQYF
TRBJ1-5 | TRBD1 | NA | TRBV7-8 | TGTGCCAGCAGCTCGGACAGGGACAATCAGCCCCAGCATTTT | CASSSDRDNQPQHF
TRBJ2-1 | NA | NA | TRBV7-9 | TGTGCCAGCAGCTTGGGTTCCTACAATGAGCAGTTCTTC | CASSLGSYNEQFF
TRBJ2-1 | NA | NA | TRBV5-1 | TGCGCCAGCAGCTCCGGGACCCACAACAATGAGCAGTTCTTC | CASSSGTHNNEQFF
TRBJ2-3 | TRBD2 | NA | TRBV4-1 | TGCGCCAGCAGCCAAACTAGCGGGGGGTCCCTTCGCACAGATACGCAGTATTTT | CASSQTSGGSLRTDTQYF
TRBJ1-1 | NA | NA | TRBV27 | TGTGCCAGCAGCCGCGTTGACAGTAACACTGAAGCTTTCTTT | CASSRVDSNTEAFF
TRBJ2-3 | NA | NA | TRBV18 | TGTGCCAGCTCACCTACGATAGGAGGAACAGATACGCAGTATTTT | CASSPTIGGTDTQYF
TRBJ1-5 | NA | NA | TRBV28 | TGTGCCAGCAGTCAGGATAGCAATCAGCCCCAGCATTTT | CASSQDSNQPQHF
TRBJ1-5 | NA | few | TRBV28 | TGTGCCAGCAGTTCCCCTCAAGGCGGCAATCAGCCCCAGCATTTT | CASSSPQGGNQPQHF
TRBJ1-2 | NA | NA | TRBV6-4 | TGTGCCAGGGTTGAGGCTTTTGGCTACACCTTC | CARVEAFGYTF
TRBJ2-5 | NA | NA | TRBV6-5 | TGTGCCAGTACGGGACAACTGGATGGGGAGACCCAGTACTTC | CASTGQLDGETQYF
TRBJ2-2 | TRBD1 | few | TRBV5-1 | TGCGCCAGCAGCTTGGGCCCTTCTGGACAGGGTAACGGGGAGCTGTTTTTT | CASSLGPSGQGNGELFF
TRBJ1-2 | NA | NA | TRBV28 | TGTGCCAGCAGTGAATCTCCCTTCTATGGCTACACCTTC | CASSESPFYGYTF
TRBJ1-4 | NA | NA | TRBV5-8 | TGTGCCAGCAGCGTTCGGACATTTGAAAAACTGTTTTTT | CASSVRTFEKLFF
TRBJ1-5 | NA | NA | TRBV6-1 | TGTGCCAGCAGTGAGGCACAGGTCCAGCAGCCCCAGCATTTT | CASSEAQVQQPQHF
TRBJ1-2 | NA | NA | TRBV18 | TGTGCCAGCTCACAGGACTTGGGGGGCTACACCTTC | CASSQDLGGYTF
TRBJ2-6 | TRBD1 | once | TRBV6-1 | TGTGCCAGCAGTGAATCTAGGACAGGGGGGACTGCGGGGGCCAACGTCCTGACTTTC | CASSESRTGGTAGANVLTF
TRBJ2-2 | NA | NA | TRBV6-5 | TGTGCCAGCAGGAGCCCCACTACCGAGGAGCTGTTTTTT | CASRSPTTEELFF
TRBJ1-5 | NA | NA | TRBV4-1 | TGCGCCAGCAGCCAAGACACAGCCCCCTATAGCAATCAGCCCCAGCATTTT | CASSQDTAPYSNQPQHF
TRBJ1-5 | NA | NA | TRBV5-1 | TGCGCCAGCAGCTGGCAGGGGTTATCTGATCAGCCCCAGCATTTT | CASSWQGLSDQPQHF
TRBJ1-1 | NA | few | TRBV30 | TGTGCCTGGAGTGTACGGGGGCACACTGAAGCTTTCTTT | CAWSVRGHTEAFF
TRBJ2-3 | NA | NA | TRBV4-2 | TGTGCCAGCAGCCAAGTAAATCTTCCTGCTACGCAGTATTTT | CASSQVNLPATQYF
TRBJ1-4 | NA | once | TRBV25-1 | TGTGCCAGCAGTGAAGTAGGGGTTAATGAAAAACTGTTTTTT | CASSEVGVNEKLFF
TRBJ1-2 | TRBD1 | few | TRBV3-1/TRBV3-2 | TGTGCCAGCAGCCAAGCTCTGACAGGGCTCAACGGCTACACCTTC | CASSQALTGLNGYTF
TRBJ2-2 | NA | NA | TRBV2 | TGTGCCAGCAGGACGGGGAACACCGGGGAGCTGTTTTTT | CASRTGNTGELFF
TRBJ1-1 | NA | NA | TRBV9 | TGTGCCAGCAGCATCGGGAACACGAACACTGAAGCTTTCTTT | CASSIGNTNTEAFF